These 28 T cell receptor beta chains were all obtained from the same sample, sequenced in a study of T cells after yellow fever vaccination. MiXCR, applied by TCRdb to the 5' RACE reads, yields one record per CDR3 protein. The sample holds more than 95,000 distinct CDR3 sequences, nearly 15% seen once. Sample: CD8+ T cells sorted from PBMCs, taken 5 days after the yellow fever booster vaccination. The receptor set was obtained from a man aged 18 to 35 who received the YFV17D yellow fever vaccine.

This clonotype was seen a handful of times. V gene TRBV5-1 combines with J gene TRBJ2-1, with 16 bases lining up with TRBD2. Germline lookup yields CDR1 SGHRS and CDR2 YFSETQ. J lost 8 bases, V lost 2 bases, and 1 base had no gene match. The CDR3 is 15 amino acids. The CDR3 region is CASSFGTSGGDEQFF. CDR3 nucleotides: TGCGCCAGCAGCTTCGGGACTAGCGGGGGGGATGAGCAGTTCTTC. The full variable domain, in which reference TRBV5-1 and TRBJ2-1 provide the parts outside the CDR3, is KAGVTQTPRYLIKTRGQQVTLSCSPISGHRSVSWYQQTPGQGLQFLFEYFSETQRNKGNFPGRFSGRQFSNSRSEMNVSTLELGDSALYLCASSFGTSGGDEQFFGPGTRLTVL.

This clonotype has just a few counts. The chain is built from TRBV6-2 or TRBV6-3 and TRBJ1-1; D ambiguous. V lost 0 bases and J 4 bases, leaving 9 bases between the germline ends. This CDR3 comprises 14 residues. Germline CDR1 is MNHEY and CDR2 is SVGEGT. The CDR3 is CASSYSVWITEAFF. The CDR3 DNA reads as TGTGCCAGCAGTTACTCGGTATGGATCACTGAAGCTTTCTTT.

The CDR3: CASSLRGESNTDTQYF. The CDR3 coding sequence is TGCGCCAGCAGCCTCAGGGGGGAGTCGAACACAGATACGCAGTATTTT. This chain links TRBV4-1 with TRBJ2-3, with a weak D call TRBD1 (7 bases). This CDR3 comprises 16 residues. Trimming pared 4 bases from V and 2 bases from J, leaving 16 bases between. In germline, CDR1 is MGHRA, CDR2 YSYEKL.

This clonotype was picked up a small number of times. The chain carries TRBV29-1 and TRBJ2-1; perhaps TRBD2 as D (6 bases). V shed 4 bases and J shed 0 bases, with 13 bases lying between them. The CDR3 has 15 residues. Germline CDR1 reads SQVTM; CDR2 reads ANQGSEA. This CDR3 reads CSVVGGADSYNEQFF. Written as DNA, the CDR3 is TGCAGCGTTGTGGGGGGTGCGGACTCCTACAATGAGCAGTTCTTC.

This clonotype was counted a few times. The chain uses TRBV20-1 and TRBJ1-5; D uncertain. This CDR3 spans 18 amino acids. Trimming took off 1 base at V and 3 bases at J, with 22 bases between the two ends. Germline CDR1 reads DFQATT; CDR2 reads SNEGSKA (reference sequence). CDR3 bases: TGCAGTGCTAGAGGGGCCGGCGTGGCAGGCGTACTCAATCAGCCCCAGCATTTT. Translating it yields CSARGAGVAGVLNQPQHF.

The CDR3 loop reads CSARGLAGGYEQFF. CDR3 in DNA: TGCAGTGCTAGAGGACTAGCGGGGGGGTATGAGCAGTTCTTC. V usage is TRBV20-1 and J usage is TRBJ2-1, with 14 positions matching TRBD2. Trimming cost V 1 base and J 8 bases; bases outside gene matches: 1. Germline CDR1 DFQATT, CDR2 SNEGSKA (reference sequence). This CDR3 comprises 14 residues.

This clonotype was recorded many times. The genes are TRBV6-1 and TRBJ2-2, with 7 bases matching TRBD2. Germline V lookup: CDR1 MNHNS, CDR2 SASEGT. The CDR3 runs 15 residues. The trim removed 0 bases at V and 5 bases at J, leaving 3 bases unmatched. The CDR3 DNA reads TGTGCCAGCAGTGAAGCGTACGGGGGGACCGGGGAGCTGTTTTTT. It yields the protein CASSEAYGGTGELFF.

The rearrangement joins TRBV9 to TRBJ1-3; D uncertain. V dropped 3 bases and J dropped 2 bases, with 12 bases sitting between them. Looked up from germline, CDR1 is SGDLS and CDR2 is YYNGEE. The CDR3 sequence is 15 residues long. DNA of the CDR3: TGTGCCAGCAGCGGGAAGTTAGATACTGGAAACACCATATATTTT. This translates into CASSGKLDTGNTIYF.

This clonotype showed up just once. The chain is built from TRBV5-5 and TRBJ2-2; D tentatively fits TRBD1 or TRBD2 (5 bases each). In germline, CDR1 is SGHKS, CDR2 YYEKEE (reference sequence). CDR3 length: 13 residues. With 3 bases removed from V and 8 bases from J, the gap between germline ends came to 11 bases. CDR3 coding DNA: TGTGCCAGCAGCTGGCCGGGACGTGGGGAGCTGTTTTTT. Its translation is CASSWPGRGELFF.

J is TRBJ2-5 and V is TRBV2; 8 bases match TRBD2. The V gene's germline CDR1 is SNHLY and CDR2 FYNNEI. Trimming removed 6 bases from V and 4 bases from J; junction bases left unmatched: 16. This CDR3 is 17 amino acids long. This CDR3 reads CASRDPRTSSWGETQYF. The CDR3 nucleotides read TGTGCCAGCAGGGACCCTAGGACTAGCAGTTGGGGAGAGACCCAGTACTTC.

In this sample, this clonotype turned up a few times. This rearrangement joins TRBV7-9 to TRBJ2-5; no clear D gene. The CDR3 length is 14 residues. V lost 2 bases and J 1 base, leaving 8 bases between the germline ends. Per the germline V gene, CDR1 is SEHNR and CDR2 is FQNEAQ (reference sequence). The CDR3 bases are TGTGCCAGCAGCTTACTACAGAGCCAAGAGACCCAGTACTTC. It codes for CASSLLQSQETQYF.

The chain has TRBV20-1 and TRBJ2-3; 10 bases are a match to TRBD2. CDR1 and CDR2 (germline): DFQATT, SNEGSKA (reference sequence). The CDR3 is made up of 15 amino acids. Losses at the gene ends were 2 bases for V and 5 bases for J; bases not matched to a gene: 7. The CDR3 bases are TGCAGTGCTAGAAAGCGGGGGGGCCTGGTAGATACGCAGTATTTT. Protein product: CSARKRGGLVDTQYF.

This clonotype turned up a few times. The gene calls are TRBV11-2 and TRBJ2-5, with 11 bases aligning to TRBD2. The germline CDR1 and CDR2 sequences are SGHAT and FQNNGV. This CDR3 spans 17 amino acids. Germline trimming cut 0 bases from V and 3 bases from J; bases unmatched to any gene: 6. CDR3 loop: CASSLDPLAGGKETQYF. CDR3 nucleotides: TGTGCCAGCAGCTTAGATCCCCTAGCGGGGGGAAAAGAGACCCAGTACTTC.

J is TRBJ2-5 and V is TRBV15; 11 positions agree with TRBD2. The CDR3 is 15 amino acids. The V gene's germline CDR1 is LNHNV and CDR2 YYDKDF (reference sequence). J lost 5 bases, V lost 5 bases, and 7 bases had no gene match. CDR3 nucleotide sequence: TGTGCCACCAGCGATAGCGGGGGGGCCGGGGAGACCCAGTACTTC. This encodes CATSDSGGAGETQYF.

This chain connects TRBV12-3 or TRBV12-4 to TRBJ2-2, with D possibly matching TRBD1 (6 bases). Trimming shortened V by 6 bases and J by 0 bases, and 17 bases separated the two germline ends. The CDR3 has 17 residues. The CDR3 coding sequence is TGTGCCAGCAGCGGACAGATGTATTACGCGAACACCGGGGAGCTGTTTTTT. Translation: CASSGQMYYANTGELFF.

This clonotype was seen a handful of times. The CDR3 loop is CASSLMYPNTGELFF. The DNA for the CDR3 is TGTGCCAGCAGCTTAATGTACCCGAACACCGGGGAGCTGTTTTTT. The chain couples TRBV7-8 to TRBJ2-2; D gene unclear. CDR3 size: 15 residues. Trimming shortened V by 2 bases and J by 0 bases, and 7 bases separated the two germline ends. Germline assignment: CDR1 SGHVS and CDR2 FQNEAQ.

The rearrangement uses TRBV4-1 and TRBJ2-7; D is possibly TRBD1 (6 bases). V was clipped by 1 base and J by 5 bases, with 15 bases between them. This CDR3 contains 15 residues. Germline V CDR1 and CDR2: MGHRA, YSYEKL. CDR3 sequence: CASSQVFQGTHEQYV. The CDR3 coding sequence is TGCGCCAGCAGCCAAGTGTTCCAGGGGACCCACGAGCAGTACGTC.

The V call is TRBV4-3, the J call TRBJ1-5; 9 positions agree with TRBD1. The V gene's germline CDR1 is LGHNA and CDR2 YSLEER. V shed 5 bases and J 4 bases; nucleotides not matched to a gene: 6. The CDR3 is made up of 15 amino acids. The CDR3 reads CASSLDRGGNQPQHF. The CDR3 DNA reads TGCGCCAGCAGCTTGGACAGGGGCGGAAATCAGCCCCAGCATTTT.

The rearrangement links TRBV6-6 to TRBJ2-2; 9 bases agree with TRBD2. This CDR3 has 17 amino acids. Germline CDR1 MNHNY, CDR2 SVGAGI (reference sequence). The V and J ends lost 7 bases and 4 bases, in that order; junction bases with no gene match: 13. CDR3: CASTLTGRGGPTGELFF. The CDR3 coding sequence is TGTGCCAGCACCCTTACGGGGCGGGGGGGCCCCACCGGGGAGCTGTTTTTT.

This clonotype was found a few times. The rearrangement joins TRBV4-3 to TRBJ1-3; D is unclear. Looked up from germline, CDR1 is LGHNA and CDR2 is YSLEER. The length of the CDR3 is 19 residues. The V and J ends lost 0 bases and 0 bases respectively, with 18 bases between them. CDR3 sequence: CASSQDNSGPSSSGNTIYF. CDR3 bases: TGCGCCAGCAGCCAAGATAATTCAGGACCCTCGAGCTCTGGAAACACCATATATTTT.

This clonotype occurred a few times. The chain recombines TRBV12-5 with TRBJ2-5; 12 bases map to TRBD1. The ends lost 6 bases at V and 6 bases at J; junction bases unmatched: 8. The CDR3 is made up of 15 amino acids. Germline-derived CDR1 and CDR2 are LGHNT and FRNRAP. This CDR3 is CASGARDRGPKTQYF. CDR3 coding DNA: TGTGCTAGTGGCGCCCGGGACAGGGGGCCGAAGACCCAGTACTTC.

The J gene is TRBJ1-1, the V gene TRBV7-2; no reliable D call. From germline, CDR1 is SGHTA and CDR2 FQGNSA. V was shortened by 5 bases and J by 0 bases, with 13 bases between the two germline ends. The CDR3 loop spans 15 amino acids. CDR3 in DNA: TGTGCCAGCAGCCCCCTTACCTTGATGAACACTGAAGCTTTCTTT. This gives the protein CASSPLTLMNTEAFF.

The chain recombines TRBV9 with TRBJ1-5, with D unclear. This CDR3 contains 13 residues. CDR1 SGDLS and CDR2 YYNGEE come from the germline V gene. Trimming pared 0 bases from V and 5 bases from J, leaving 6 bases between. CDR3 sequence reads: CASSVDFHQPQHF. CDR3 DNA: TGTGCCAGCAGCGTAGATTTCCATCAGCCCCAGCATTTT.

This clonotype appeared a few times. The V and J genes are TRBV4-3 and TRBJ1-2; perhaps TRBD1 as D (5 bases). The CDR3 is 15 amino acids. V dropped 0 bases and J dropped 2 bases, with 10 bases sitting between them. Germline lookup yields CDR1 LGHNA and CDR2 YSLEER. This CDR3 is CASSQEGTGNYGYTF. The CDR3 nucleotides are TGCGCCAGCAGCCAAGAGGGAACAGGCAACTATGGCTACACCTTC.

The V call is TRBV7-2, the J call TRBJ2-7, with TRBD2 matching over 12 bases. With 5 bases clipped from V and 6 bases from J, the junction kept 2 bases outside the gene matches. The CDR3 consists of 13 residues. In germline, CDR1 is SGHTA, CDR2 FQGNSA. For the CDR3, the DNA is TGTGCCAGCAGCCCGGGACTAGCGGGCGAGCAGTACGTC. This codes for CASSPGLAGEQYV.

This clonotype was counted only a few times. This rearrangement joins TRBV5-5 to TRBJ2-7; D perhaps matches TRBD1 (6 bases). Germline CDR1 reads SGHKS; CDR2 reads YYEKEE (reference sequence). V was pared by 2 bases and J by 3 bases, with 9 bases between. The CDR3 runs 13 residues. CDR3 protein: CASSLTGIYEQYV. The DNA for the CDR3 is TGTGCCAGCAGCTTAACAGGGATCTACGAGCAGTACGTC.

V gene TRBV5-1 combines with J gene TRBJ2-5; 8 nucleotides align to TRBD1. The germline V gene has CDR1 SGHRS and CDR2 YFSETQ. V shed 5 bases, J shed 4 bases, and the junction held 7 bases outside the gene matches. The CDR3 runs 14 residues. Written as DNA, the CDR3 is TGCGCCAGCAGTATACAGGGGGTTGGAGAGACCCAGTACTTC. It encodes CASSIQGVGETQYF.

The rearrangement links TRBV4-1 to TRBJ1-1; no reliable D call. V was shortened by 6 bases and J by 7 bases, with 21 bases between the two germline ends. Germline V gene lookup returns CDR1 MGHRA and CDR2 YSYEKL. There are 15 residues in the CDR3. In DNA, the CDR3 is TGCGCCAGCAGACATCAGCCGGGGTGGCGGTTTGAAGCTTTCTTT. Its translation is CASRHQPGWRFEAFF.